The present T cell receptor (beta chain) was sequenced within a study of T cell repertoires in cytomegalovirus infection. In TCRdb, the reads were re-called with MiXCR into one record per CDR3 protein. The sample lists about 900,000 distinct CDR3 sequences; less than 40% were seen once. As for this clonotype: Its antigen remains unidentified.

This specimen was cultured CD8+ T cells from PBMCs, taken from culture after CMV antigen stimulation. The TCR was taken from a human donor in good health (CMV status not recorded). Some clones in this sample may be carry-over from other donors' samples.

The CDR3 bases are TGTGCCAGCAGCTTAGATAAAGGGGCTGGAAATGAAAAACTGTTTTTT. Its protein is CASSLDKGAGNEKLFF. V gene TRBV7-8 combines with J gene TRBJ1-4; a weak D match, TRBD1 (5 bases). Trimming removed 1 base from V and 5 bases from J, with 14 bases in between. CDR3 length: 16 residues. Germline loops: CDR1 SGHVS, CDR2 FQNEAQ.